The 20 T cell receptor beta chains given below trace back to one sample, sequenced in a study of Graves' ophthalmopathy and Graves' hyperthyroidism. Researchers took RNA transcripts and amplified TCR beta CDR3 regions from them. RT-PCR in the first round used HTBI primers; a second-round multiplex PCR followed. Via MiXCR, TCRdb re-called the multiplex PCR reads, giving one row per CDR3 protein. The table includes 350,000 or so distinct CDR3 sequences, roughly a sixth detected once. Sequencing was carried out using peripheral blood. The receptors stem from an adult man with Graves' ophthalmopathy.

In its sample, this clonotype was seen a few times. The chain is built from TRBV20-1 and TRBJ2-1; 12 nucleotides agree with TRBD1. The CDR3 is 15 amino acids. The trim removed 3 bases at V and 8 bases at J, leaving 8 bases unmatched. Germline lookup yields CDR1 DFQATT and CDR2 SNEGSKA (reference sequence). CDR3 region: CSASRDRGRWDEQFF. CDR3 in DNA: TGCAGTGCTAGCAGGGACAGGGGGCGCTGGGATGAGCAGTTCTTC.

This clonotype occurred many times. The rearrangement links TRBV12-3 or TRBV12-4 to TRBJ2-2; TRBD2 aligns across 12 bases. V was pared by 3 bases and J by 4 bases, with 6 bases of the junction left unmatched. The CDR3 covers 17 residues. The CDR3 DNA reads as TGTGCCAGCAGTTTTGCTAGCGGGAGGGCCGGCACCGGGGAGCTGTTTTTT. Encoded protein: CASSFASGRAGTGELFF.

This clonotype was recorded many times. The chain links TRBV19 to TRBJ2-5, with D possibly being TRBD2 (5 bases). The V and J ends lost 7 bases and 1 base respectively, with 16 bases between them. Looked up from germline, CDR1 is LNHDA and CDR2 is SQIVND (reference sequence). The CDR3 contains 15 residues. DNA of the CDR3: TGTGCCAGTAATAATCGCGGCGGACTCCAAGAGACCCAGTACTTC. Its translation is CASNNRGGLQETQYF.

This clonotype was recorded at least ten times. This rearrangement joins TRBV12-3 or TRBV12-4 to TRBJ1-5, with TRBD1 as a possible D gene (5 bases). The CDR3 is 13 residues long. V lost 3 bases to trimming and J lost 6 bases, with 9 bases between them. CDR3 sequence: CASSFEGFQPQHF. DNA for the CDR3: TGTGCCAGCAGTTTCGAGGGGTTTCAGCCCCAGCATTTT.

This clonotype was detected many times. The rearrangement uses TRBV14 and TRBJ2-7, with D perhaps being TRBD1 or TRBD2 (5 bases each). The ends were cut back, 0 bases at V and 2 bases at J, with 11 bases in the middle. Germline V CDR1 and CDR2: SGHDN, FVKESK. The CDR3 is made up of 15 amino acids. DNA for the CDR3: TGTGCCAGCAGCCAAGAGTTGGGACCTACCTACGAGCAGTACTTC. Encoded protein: CASSQELGPTYEQYF.

This clonotype was seen repeatedly, ten times or more. One end of the junction does not line up with germline, which may come from a read error. The chain uses TRBV29-1 and TRBJ1-1, with 7 bases identical to TRBD1. The CDR3 has 12 residues. The germline CDR1 and CDR2 sequences are SQVTM and ANQGSEA. This CDR3 reads CSVQGQNIEAFF. CDR3 sequence (DNA): TGCAGCGTTCAGGGACAGAACATTGAAGCTTTCTTT.

The chain has TRBV12-3 or TRBV12-4 and TRBJ1-6; D is ambiguous. V lost 0 bases and J 10 bases, leaving 19 bases between the germline ends. The CDR3 consists of 17 residues. CDR3 DNA: TGTGCCAGCAGTTTAGCCGGCGGCACTCTGGGCAAATCACCCCTCCACTTT. It codes for CASSLAGGTLGKSPLHF.

In its sample, this clonotype was seen many times. This chain uses TRBV5-1 with TRBJ2-7; no firm D call. The CDR3 has 13 residues. The germline V gene has CDR1 SGHRS and CDR2 YFSETQ. The germline V and J ends were trimmed by 5 bases and 0 bases, with 9 bases remaining between them. Here the CDR3 reads CASRPDSSYEQYF. DNA of the CDR3: TGCGCCAGCAGGCCAGATTCCTCCTACGAGCAGTACTTC.

This clonotype was counted many times. V usage is TRBV14 and J usage is TRBJ2-5; no reliable D call. The CDR3 covers 14 residues. V was trimmed by 3 bases and J by 1 base, leaving 9 bases between them. Per germline, CDR1 SGHDN and CDR2 FVKESK. DNA for the CDR3: TGTGCCAGCAGCCAGCTCGTGGCCCAAGAGACCCAGTACTTC. Translating gives CASSQLVAQETQYF.

The chain links TRBV6-1 to TRBJ2-2; 9 bases fit TRBD2. The CDR3 consists of 15 residues. The ends lost 6 bases at V and 5 bases at J; junction bases unmatched: 7. Germline CDR1 MNHNS, CDR2 SASEGT. The CDR3 here is CASRGGLAPTGELFF. Written as DNA, the CDR3 is TGTGCCAGCAGGGGAGGACTAGCGCCAACCGGGGAGCTGTTTTTT.

There are many counts of this clonotype. The V and J genes are TRBV6-1 and TRBJ2-7, with TRBD1 identical over 7 bases. The CDR3 totals 18 residues. The germline V gene encodes CDR1 MNHNS and CDR2 SASEGT. With V trimmed by 2 bases and J by 0 bases, 13 bases remained unmatched. In DNA, the CDR3 is TGTGCCAGCAGTGAACATCCCACAGGGGAACTAAGCTCCTACGAGCAGTACTTC. Translation: CASSEHPTGELSSYEQYF.

In its sample, this clonotype was seen many times. The chain links TRBV6-2 or TRBV6-3 to TRBJ2-4; no clear D gene. CDR1 and CDR2 (germline): MNHEY, SVGEGT. CDR3 length: 11 residues. Trimming removed 2 bases from V and 6 bases from J, with 2 bases in between. DNA for the CDR3: TGTGCCAGCAGTTACGTAAACATTCAGTACTTC. Protein: CASSYVNIQYF.

The chain is built from TRBV11-2 and TRBJ2-7; 9 positions match TRBD1. J lost 1 base, V lost 3 bases, and 4 bases had no gene match. The germline V gene encodes CDR1 SGHAT and CDR2 FQNNGV. This CDR3 region has 15 residues. As DNA, the CDR3 is TGTGCCAGCAGCTTCACAGGGGGCCCTTCCTACGAGCAGTACTTC. It translates to CASSFTGGPSYEQYF.

This clonotype was counted at least ten times. V usage is TRBV10-3 and J usage is TRBJ2-7, with TRBD2 matching 7 bases. Germline assignment: CDR1 ENHRY and CDR2 SYGVKD. V dropped 9 bases and J dropped 0; count of bases not matched to a gene: 5. The CDR3 runs 13 residues. The CDR3, as DNA: TGTGCCATTAGGGCGGGGGACTCCTACGAGCAGTACTTC. Amino acid sequence: CAIRAGDSYEQYF.

Many counts were recorded for this clonotype. The V call is TRBV20-1, the J call TRBJ1-6; D is ambiguous. V lost 3 bases, J lost 10 bases, and 7 bases lay in between. The germline gives CDR1 DFQATT, CDR2 SNEGSKA (reference sequence). This CDR3 has 11 residues. CDR3 loop: CSASPGSPLHF. The DNA of the CDR3 is TGCAGTGCTAGTCCTGGCTCACCCCTCCACTTT.

To note about this clonotype: A much larger clone lies one base from this, so it may be a read error. The chain links TRBV12-3 or TRBV12-4 to TRBJ1-1, with D possibly TRBD1 on 5 matching bases. The CDR3 is made up of 14 amino acids. The CDR3: CASGLAGTGTEAFF. The CDR3 DNA reads TGTGCCAGCGGTTTAGCGGGGACGGGCACTGAAGCTTTCTTT.

This clonotype was picked up many times. The J gene is TRBJ2-7, the V gene TRBV3-1; 9 nucleotides agree with TRBD1. CDR1 is LGHDT and CDR2 is YNNKEL in the germline V gene (reference sequence). The J segment lost 4 bases and the V segment lost 1 base, leaving 8 bases of the junction unmatched. The CDR3 runs 16 residues. The CDR3 DNA reads TGTGCCAGCAGCCAAGTGCCGGGACAGGGAATATACGAGCAGTACTTC. Translation: CASSQVPGQGIYEQYF.

In its sample, this clonotype was seen many times. This chain links TRBV11-2 with TRBJ2-2; tentative D call: TRBD2 (8 bases). The V end lost 4 bases, the J end lost 0 bases, and 15 bases lay between the germline ends. Per germline, CDR1 SGHAT and CDR2 FQNNGV. The CDR3 has 17 amino acids. In nucleotides, the CDR3 is TGTGCCAGCAGCTCCGGGAGGGGGCCTGCGAACACCGGGGAGCTGTTTTTT. It specifies CASSSGRGPANTGELFF.

This clonotype was seen at least ten times. The chain is built from TRBV12-3 or TRBV12-4 and TRBJ2-5; possibly TRBD1 or TRBD2 for D (5 bases each). V was clipped by 10 bases and J by 5 bases, with 11 bases between them. CDR3 length: 11 amino acids. CDR3 residues: CATREGETQYF. CDR3 in DNA: TGTGCCACCCGAGAGGGGGAGACCCAGTACTTC.

The table lists this clonotype with many counts. This chain uses TRBV6-5 with TRBJ1-5; D uncertain. The CDR3 spans 13 residues. The germline V and J ends were trimmed by 2 bases and 3 bases, with 5 bases remaining between them. Per the germline V gene, CDR1 is MNHEY and CDR2 is SVGAGI. The CDR3 DNA reads TGTGCCAGCAGTTACACAGACAATCAGCCCCAGCATTTT. Residues: CASSYTDNQPQHF.